Shown below are 19 T cell receptor beta chains from a single sample sequenced in a study of blood T cell repertoires in COVID-19. Generated by immunoSEQ multiplex PCR, the TCRdb table keeps only in-frame clones and is missing some. This table has a few hundred thousand clones, roughly 85% appearing once. Sample: peripheral blood. The receptors were sampled from a woman aged 18-35 years with acute or convalescent COVID-19.

This chain links TRBV28 with TRBJ2-7, with TRBD1 identical over 7 bases. This CDR3 has 14 residues. Germline V lookup: CDR1 MDHEN, CDR2 SYDVKM. V was clipped by 5 bases and J by 5 bases; unmatched bases: 9. CDR3 region: CASSVDRVWNEQYF. The DNA for the CDR3 is TGTGCCAGCAGTGTCGACAGGGTCTGGAACGAGCAGTACTTC.

This clone has just a few counts. The V gene is TRBV2, the J gene TRBJ1-6, with D unresolved. Germline loops: CDR1 SNHLY, CDR2 FYNNEI. V was shortened by 8 bases and J by 14 bases, with 19 bases between the two germline ends. The CDR3 length is 13 residues. CDR3 loop: CASRFDGVRTLHF. In nucleotides, the CDR3 is TGTGCCAGCCGCTTTGACGGAGTGAGGACCCTCCACTTT.

CDR3 sequence: CAWLGAYNSPLHF. DNA of the CDR3: TGTGCCTGGTTGGGGGCTTATAATTCACCCCTCCACTTT. The chain recombines TRBV30 with TRBJ1-6, with D perhaps TRBD1 (6 bases). V was trimmed by 5 bases and J by 4 bases, leaving 9 bases between them. CDR3 length: 13 amino acids. Germline V lookup: CDR1 GTSNPN, CDR2 SVGIG (reference sequence).

This chain joins TRBV6-1 and TRBJ2-1, with a tentative D call TRBD2 (7 bases). The CDR3 runs to 15 residues. Germline CDR1 and CDR2: MNHNS and SASEGT. Deletions cut 1 base from V and 9 bases from J, with 16 bases between. CDR3 nucleotides: TGTGCCAGCAGTGAAGGCGGGGGCGCCCATCGTGAGCAGTTCTTC. Its translation: CASSEGGGAHREQFF.

The genes are TRBV19 and TRBJ2-1; no clear D gene. The CDR3 spans 11 residues. Germline V gene lookup returns CDR1 LNHDA and CDR2 SQIVND (reference sequence). V lost 5 bases and J 10 bases, leaving 9 bases between the germline ends. The CDR3 DNA is TGTGCCAGTAGTGTGGCTGAAGAGCAGTTCTTC. It translates to CASSVAEEQFF. The full variable domain, rest sourced from reference TRBV19 and TRBJ2-1, is DGGITQSPKYLFRKEGQNVTLSCEQNLNHDAMYWYRQDPGQGLRLIYYSQIVNDFQKGDIAEGYSVSREKKESFPLTVTSAQKNPTAFYLCASSVAEEQFFGPGTRLTVL.

The chain links TRBV27 to TRBJ2-1; 11 positions match TRBD2. V lost 5 bases, J lost 5 bases, and 5 bases stayed unmatched. This CDR3 has 15 amino acids. CDR1 and CDR2 from the germline V gene are MNHEY and SMNVEV (reference sequence). The CDR3 sequence is CASSPYSGGDNEQFF. The CDR3, as DNA: TGTGCCAGCAGTCCGTATAGCGGGGGGGACAATGAGCAGTTCTTC.

J is TRBJ2-3 and V is TRBV4-1, with 7 bases lining up with TRBD2. Germline CDR1 and CDR2: MGHRA and YSYEKL. The CDR3 length is 16 residues. V lost 1 base and J lost 1; bases outside the gene matches: 5. CDR3 protein: CASSQGEGLGTDTQYF. The CDR3 DNA sequence: TGCGCCAGCAGCCAAGGGGAGGGCTTGGGCACAGATACGCAGTATTTT.

DNA of the CDR3: TGTGCCAGCTCACGGACAGGGACCTACGAGCAGTACTTC. Protein sequence: CASSRTGTYEQYF. The chain links TRBV18 to TRBJ2-7, with 8 bases aligning to TRBD1. This CDR3 region has 13 residues. The V segment lost 4 bases and the J segment 2 bases; nucleotides outside the gene matches: 1. Germline V gene sequence: CDR1 KGHSH, CDR2 LQKENI.

The chain couples TRBV6-4 to TRBJ1-1; perhaps TRBD1 as D (5 bases). Germline V gene sequence: CDR1 MRHNA, CDR2 SNTAGT. The V and J ends lost 6 bases and 3 bases respectively, with 11 bases between them. The CDR3 runs to 13 residues. The CDR3 DNA follows: TGTGCCAGCAGCGATGACAGCGACACTGAAGCTTTCTTT. Residues: CASSDDSDTEAFF.

The chain carries TRBV19 and TRBJ1-5, with 7 nucleotides matching TRBD1. V was pared by 0 bases and J by 4 bases, with 3 bases of the junction left unmatched. CDR1 and CDR2 (germline): LNHDA, SQIVND (reference sequence). The CDR3 has 15 amino acids. The CDR3 DNA reads TGTGCCAGTAGTATAGAGGGGACAGTTAATCAGCCCCAGCATTTT. It is translated as CASSIEGTVNQPQHF.

CDR3 region: CATFGGSTDTQYF. DNA of the CDR3: TGTGCCACCTTCGGGGGTAGCACAGATACGCAGTATTTT. The chain joins TRBV7-9 to TRBJ2-3, with D possibly TRBD2 on 6 matching bases. Trimming took off 10 bases at V and 0 bases at J, with 11 bases between the two ends. Germline CDR1 reads SEHNR; CDR2 reads FQNEAQ (reference sequence). The CDR3 is 13 amino acids.

CDR3 protein: CASSHRTSGTSYTDTQYF. The CDR3 DNA reads as TGTGCCAGCAGCCACCGGACTAGCGGGACCTCTTACACAGATACGCAGTATTTT. The chain couples TRBV6-2 or TRBV6-3 to TRBJ2-3, with 12 bases identical to TRBD2. The length of the CDR3 is 18 residues. CDR1 MNHEY and CDR2 SVGEGT come from the germline V gene. V shed 6 bases, J shed 2 bases, and the junction held 12 bases outside the gene matches.

This rearrangement joins TRBV18 to TRBJ1-4; D gene ambiguous. Trimming removed 5 bases at V and 6 bases at J, with 16 bases between. The germline CDR1 and CDR2 sequences are KGHSH and LQKENI. The CDR3 extends over 15 amino acids. CDR3 nucleotide sequence: TGTGCCAGCTCAAGGAGAGGAGGGTTTCATGAAAAACTGTTTTTT. This codes for CASSRRGGFHEKLFF.

V and J are TRBV6-5 and TRBJ2-1; the match to TRBD2 covers 11 bases. Trimming took 4 bases from V and 3 from J; bases not matched to a gene: 2. CDR1 MNHEY and CDR2 SVGAGI come from the germline V gene. The CDR3 loop spans 15 amino acids. CDR3 loop: CASSSGLAVYNEQFF. For the CDR3, the DNA is TGTGCCAGCAGTTCGGGACTAGCGGTCTACAATGAGCAGTTCTTC.

The rearrangement joins TRBV28 to TRBJ2-6, with D perhaps TRBD1 (5 bases). Per germline, CDR1 MDHEN and CDR2 SYDVKM. V was clipped by 7 bases and J by 0 bases, with 10 bases between them. The CDR3 sequence is 15 residues long. The CDR3 sequence is CASTLQDSGANVLTF. The CDR3 coding sequence is TGTGCCAGCACCCTACAGGACTCTGGGGCCAACGTCCTGACTTTC.

CDR3 nucleotide sequence: TGTGCCAGCAGCGGGACAGGGGGCTGGGCAGATACGCAGTATTTT. It is translated as CASSGTGGWADTQYF. The chain has TRBV27 and TRBJ2-3; 12 nucleotides match TRBD1. The germline V gene has CDR1 MNHEY and CDR2 SMNVEV (reference sequence). This CDR3 is 15 amino acids long. V dropped 6 bases and J dropped 4; count of bases not matched to a gene: 5.

The chain is built from TRBV2 and TRBJ1-2; 12 bases line up with TRBD1. The CDR3 has 15 residues. Germline assignment: CDR1 SNHLY and CDR2 FYNNEI. The V and J ends lost 5 bases and 7 bases, in that order; junction bases with no gene match: 8. The chain's CDR3 is CASSSPGQGASGYTF. Written as DNA, the CDR3 is TGTGCCAGCAGTTCACCGGGACAGGGGGCCTCTGGCTACACCTTC. The full variable domain, in which reference TRBV2 and TRBJ1-2 provide the parts outside the CDR3, is EPEVTQTPSHQVTQMGQEVILRCVPISNHLYFYWYRQILGQKVEFLVSFYNNEISEKSEIFDDQFSVERPDGSNFTLKIRSTKLEDSAMYFCASSSPGQGASGYTFGSGTRLTVV.

J is TRBJ1-5 and V is TRBV6-5, with D tentatively TRBD1 (6 bases). Per germline, CDR1 MNHEY and CDR2 SVGAGI. There are 15 residues in the CDR3. The V gene lost 6 bases and the J gene lost 4 bases, with 16 bases spanning the gap. CDR3: CASRQGLSDNQPQHF. Written as DNA, the CDR3 is TGTGCCAGCAGACAGGGTTTATCAGATAATCAGCCCCAGCATTTT.

This clone was observed a handful of times. The V call is TRBV5-4, the J call TRBJ2-1, with 14 positions matching TRBD2. Per the germline V gene, CDR1 is SGHNT and CDR2 is YYREEE (reference sequence). V dropped 5 bases and J dropped 6; count of bases not matched to a gene: 7. The CDR3 consists of 16 residues. The CDR3 nucleotides read TGTGCCAGCAGTCGGGGACTAGCGGGAGAGGGCAATGAGCAGTTCTTC. Its translation: CASSRGLAGEGNEQFF.